Sequencing of this T cell receptor beta chain was carried out in a study of shared clonotypes between healthy human individuals. Every immunoSEQ plate was one replicate of a subset's evenly spread DNA. The data were produced by immunoSEQ multiplex PCR, yet TCRdb's version contains in-frame clones alone and is incomplete. The sample includes roughly 2.2 million clones, about nine tenths of them seen just once. To note about this clone: Antigen: not known.

Trimming cost V 1 base and J 5 bases; bases outside gene matches: 7. The CDR3 loop spans 16 amino acids. Germline V gene lookup returns CDR1 SGHTA and CDR2 FQGNSA. Study outcomes and limitations: Estimated clonotype richness was generally higher in naive than memory subsets. Generation probability values for non-shared clonotypes were lower than those for clonotypes shared by all four donors. With several donors compared, 4% to 5% of naive CD4 clonotypes were shared.

Sequencing used naive CD4+ T cells from PBMCs. The sample's subset: CD45RA+ positively selected. This chain uses TRBV7-2 with TRBJ2-5, with 10 positions matching TRBD2. The TCR was taken from a man younger than 35 in good health. Some clones in this sample may be carry-over from other donors' samples. CDR3 sequence: CASSLGTSGTGETQYF. CDR3 sequence (DNA): TGTGCCAGCAGCTTAGGAACTAGCGGGACGGGTGAGACCCAGTACTTC. The variable domain in full, with the rest retrieved from reference TRBV7-2 and TRBJ2-5, is GAGVSQSPSNKVTEKGKDVELRCDPISGHTALYWYRQSLGQGLEFLIYFQGNSAPDKSGLPSDRFSAERTGGSVSTLTIQRTQQEDSAVYLCASSLGTSGTGETQYFGPGTRLLVL.